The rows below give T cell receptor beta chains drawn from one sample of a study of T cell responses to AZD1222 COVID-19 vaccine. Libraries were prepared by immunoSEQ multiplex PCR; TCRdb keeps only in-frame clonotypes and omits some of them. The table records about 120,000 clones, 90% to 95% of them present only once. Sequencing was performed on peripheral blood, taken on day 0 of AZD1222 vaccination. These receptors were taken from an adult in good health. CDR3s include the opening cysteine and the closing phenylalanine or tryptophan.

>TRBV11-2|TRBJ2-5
CASSLDLGETQYF
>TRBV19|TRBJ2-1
CASRAEKNEQFF
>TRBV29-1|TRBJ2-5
CSVEGQERETQYF
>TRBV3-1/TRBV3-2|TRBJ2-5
CASSQSPTGGETQYF
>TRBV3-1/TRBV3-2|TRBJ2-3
CASSRAGPPPTDTQYF
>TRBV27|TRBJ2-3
CASSFLTSGTPDTQYF
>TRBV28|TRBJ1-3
CASSLPGNTIYF
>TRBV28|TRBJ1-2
CASSSQDYLDGYTF
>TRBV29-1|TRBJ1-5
CSVEAGHDQPQHF
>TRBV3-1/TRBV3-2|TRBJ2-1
CASSQEFRLAENRPEQFF